This entry lists 17 T cell receptor beta chains sequenced from one sample in a study of blood T cell repertoires in COVID-19. Only in-frame clones appear in the TCRdb table, and some are missing; sequencing was by immunoSEQ multiplex PCR. This sample has under 150,000 clones; about 80% occur once, and the top ten carry more than 20%. The sample taken for sequencing was peripheral blood. The receptors were sampled from a human donor in a cohort sampled during active COVID-19.

This chain uses TRBV9 with TRBJ1-4; D perhaps matches TRBD1 (5 bases). Germline loops: CDR1 SGDLS, CDR2 YYNGEE. The germline V and J ends were trimmed by 4 bases and 0 bases, with 13 bases remaining between them. The CDR3 contains 16 residues. CDR3 nucleotides: TGTGCCAGCAGCCCTACCTGGGACTCAACTAATGAAAAACTGTTTTTT. Amino acid sequence: CASSPTWDSTNEKLFF. The whole variable domain, remainder taken from reference TRBV9 and TRBJ1-4, is DSGVTQTPKHLITATGQRVTLRCSPRSGDLSVYWYQQSLDQGLQFLIQYYNGEERAKGNILERFSAQQFPDLHSELNLSSLELGDSALYFCASSPTWDSTNEKLFFGSGTQLSVL.

This clone was seen more than once but under ten times. The chain carries TRBV11-2 and TRBJ1-2; maybe TRBD1 (5 bases). The CDR3 consists of 15 residues. Trimming cost V 6 bases and J 0 bases, with 14 bases left between them. Germline loops: CDR1 SGHAT, CDR2 FQNNGV. The CDR3 region has the DNA TGTGCCAGCAGGAAACCCGGGGGACCTAACTATGGCTACACCTTC. As protein: CASRKPGGPNYGYTF. Complete variable domain (other parts from reference TRBV11-2 and TRBJ1-2): EAGVAQSPRYKIIEKRQSVAFWCNPISGHATLYWYQQILGQGPKLLIQFQNNGVVDDSQLPKDRFSAERLKGVDSTLKIQPAKLEDSAVYLCASRKPGGPNYGYTFGSGTRLTVV.

This clone was counted between two and nine times. CDR3 nucleotides: TGTGCCACCAGTGATTTCGGGAAAGATGGCTACACCTTC. It specifies CATSDFGKDGYTF. The chain uses TRBV24-1 and TRBJ1-2; D remains ambiguous. CDR3 length: 13 amino acids. Germline V lookup: CDR1 KGHDR, CDR2 SFDVKD. V was shortened by 1 base and J by 6 bases, with 8 bases between the two germline ends.

DNA for the CDR3: TGTGCCAGCAGCTTAGTGGGTAGCGGGGGGCCCTACGAGCAGTACTTC. It translates to CASSLVGSGGPYEQYF. The chain employs TRBV7-2 and TRBJ2-7, with 10 bases that match TRBD2. There are 16 residues in the CDR3. Per the germline V gene, CDR1 is SGHTA and CDR2 is FQGNSA. Unmatched junction bases numbered 5, after V lost 1 base and J lost 2 bases.

The chain is built from TRBV2 and TRBJ2-6; D perhaps matches TRBD1 (6 bases). CDR3 length: 16 amino acids. V lost 0 bases, J lost 4 bases, and 10 bases lay in between. Germline V gene data show CDR1 as SNHLY and CDR2 as FYNNEI. In nucleotides, the CDR3 is TGTGCCAGCAGTGAAGCGTGGGGGCAAGGGGCCAACGTCCTGACTTTC. This gives the protein CASSEAWGQGANVLTF. Full variable domain (missing parts from reference TRBV2 and TRBJ2-6): EPEVTQTPSHQVTQMGQEVILRCVPISNHLYFYWYRQILGQKVEFLVSFYNNEISEKSEIFDDQFSVERPDGSNFTLKIRSTKLEDSAMYFCASSEAWGQGANVLTFGAGSRLTVL.

The rearrangement uses TRBV18 and TRBJ1-2; 11 nucleotides agree with TRBD1. Germline-derived CDR1 and CDR2 are KGHSH and LQKENI. The CDR3 has 18 residues. J lost 0 bases, V lost 3 bases, and 9 bases had no gene match. The CDR3 DNA reads as TGTGCCAGCTCACCGATTCCGGGACAGGGGGGGTCTAACTATGGCTACACCTTC. This translates into CASSPIPGQGGSNYGYTF.

The V call is TRBV7-2, the J call TRBJ1-1; D gene unclear. The CDR3 is 14 residues long. Per germline, CDR1 SGHTA and CDR2 FQGNSA. V lost 4 bases and J lost 4, with 13 bases in between. CDR3 region: CASSSLPRGTEAFF. Written as DNA, the CDR3 is TGTGCCAGCAGCTCGCTACCGCGTGGCACTGAAGCTTTCTTT.

V is TRBV4-2 and J is TRBJ2-2, with D unclear. The CDR3 is 14 residues long. The germline V gene has CDR1 LGHNA and CDR2 YNFKEQ. The V end was cut by 0 bases, the J end by 6 bases, with 8 bases between. Here the CDR3 reads CASSQDMRSGELFF. Here the CDR3 DNA reads TGTGCCAGCAGCCAAGATATGAGGTCCGGGGAGCTGTTTTTT.

V usage is TRBV23-1 and J usage is TRBJ2-1, with TRBD1 matching over 8 bases. TRBV23-1 qualifies as an ORF whose function is uncertain. The CDR3 has 15 amino acids. Unmatched junction bases numbered 10, after V lost 4 bases and J lost 8 bases. The CDR3 nucleotides read TGCGCCAGCAGTCGGCGGAGACAGGGGTTGTATGAGCAGTTCTTC. As protein: CASSRRRQGLYEQFF.

The chain links TRBV30 to TRBJ1-2; 7 bases are shared with TRBD1. There are 11 residues in the CDR3. Germline CDR1 and CDR2: GTSNPN and SVGIG (reference sequence). The CDR3 sequence: CASDRDPGYTF. The CDR3 nucleotides are TGTGCTTCAGACAGGGACCCTGGCTACACCTTC.

This clone was observed many times. The V gene is TRBV19, the J gene TRBJ2-7; 13 bases match TRBD2. CDR3 length: 15 amino acids. Germline assignment: CDR1 LNHDA and CDR2 SQIVND (reference sequence). The V segment lost 7 bases and the J segment 3 bases; nucleotides outside the gene matches: 6. The CDR3 nucleotides read TGTGCCAGTACCCGGACTAGCGGGAGCTTCTACGAGCAGTACTTC. It codes for CASTRTSGSFYEQYF.

This clone was recorded many times. V gene TRBV6-5 combines with J gene TRBJ2-7; no reliable D call. The germline V and J ends were trimmed by 2 bases and 5 bases, with 7 bases remaining between them. The CDR3 runs to 12 residues. Per germline, CDR1 MNHEY and CDR2 SVGAGI. The CDR3 sequence: CASSYTVHEQYF. The CDR3 coding sequence is TGTGCCAGCAGTTACACAGTCCACGAGCAGTACTTC.

The CDR3 DNA reads as TGTGCCAGCAGTTCGTCTAGCGGGAGGGAGTCGGAGCAGTTCTTC. Its protein product is CASSSSSGRESEQFF. The V and J genes are TRBV27 and TRBJ2-1, with TRBD2 identical over 12 bases. The CDR3 length is 15 residues. V was pared by 4 bases and J by 10 bases, with 8 bases of the junction left unmatched. The germline V gene has CDR1 MNHEY and CDR2 SMNVEV (reference sequence).

The chain is built from TRBV29-1 and TRBJ2-3; 9 positions agree with TRBD1. Germline trimming cut 3 bases from V and 3 bases from J; bases unmatched to any gene: 7. The CDR3 is 15 amino acids. Germline CDR1 reads SQVTM; CDR2 reads ANQGSEA. DNA for the CDR3: TGCAGCGTTGACTTCGGGACAGGGACGACAGATACGCAGTATTTT. Its protein product is CSVDFGTGTTDTQYF.

This chain connects TRBV3-1 (or the pseudogene TRBV3-2) to TRBJ1-5; D gene ambiguous. Germline V gene lookup returns CDR1 LGHDT and CDR2 YNNKEL (reference sequence). V was clipped by 4 bases and J by 6 bases, with 13 bases between them. This CDR3 is 14 amino acids long. In DNA, the CDR3 is TGTGCCAGCAGCCCCACATTGGCCCCTCAGCCCCAGCATTTT. Its protein product is CASSPTLAPQPQHF.

The chain couples TRBV27 to TRBJ2-3, with 9 positions matching TRBD2. The CDR3 has 16 amino acids. CDR1 and CDR2 (germline): MNHEY, SMNVEV (reference sequence). Germline trimming cut 5 bases from V and 4 bases from J; bases unmatched to any gene: 10. CDR3: CASSNGTSWGADTQYF. CDR3 bases: TGTGCCAGCAGTAACGGGACTAGCTGGGGAGCAGATACGCAGTATTTT.

This chain connects TRBV14 to TRBJ2-3; 9 bases agree with TRBD1. The germline CDR1 and CDR2 sequences are SGHDN and FVKESK. V shed 6 bases, J shed 0 bases, and the junction held 4 bases outside the gene matches. The CDR3 totals 15 residues. CDR3 bases: TGTGCCAGCAGTCGACAGGGGGGAAGCACAGATACGCAGTATTTT. Amino acids: CASSRQGGSTDTQYF.